A single sample is the source of the 21 T cell receptor beta chains below, sequenced in a study of CD8 T cells in Susac syndrome (dated by TCRdb to between 2017 and 2020). Receptor amplification or capture employed the immunoSEQ multiplex PCR assay. RNA was extracted using the RNeasy kit, and about 0.45 to 1 ug of the RNA was reverse transcribed with random hexamers. Clones were called with MiXCR by TCRdb after fastp trimmed the public reads at Q25, and only in-frame beta chains were retained. For every CDR3 protein sequence, its rows merge into one entry that carries the most common genes and DNA. The sample has approximately 110,000 distinct CDR3 sequences on record, over 90% of them singletons. The ten top clones hold roughly 0.3% of the sample. The source material was CD8+ T cells from PBMCs. These receptors all stem from a human donor with multiple sclerosis.

The chain joins TRBV7-2 to TRBJ2-1, with 7 bases fitting TRBD2. The CDR3 has 16 amino acids. Germline V gives CDR1 SGHTA, CDR2 FQGNSA. The trim removed 5 bases at V and 3 bases at J, leaving 10 bases unmatched. CDR3 amino acids: CASSPGPGLDYNEQFF. The CDR3 DNA reads TGTGCCAGCAGCCCCGGCCCCGGACTAGACTACAATGAGCAGTTCTTC.

This chain uses TRBV12-3 or TRBV12-4 with TRBJ2-2, with a possible D match to TRBD2 (5 bases). The CDR3 totals 15 residues. V was shortened by 3 bases and J by 3 bases, with 11 bases between the two germline ends. The CDR3 nucleotides read TGTGCCAGCAGTTTGTGGCGGGCGCACACCGGGGAGCTGTTTTTT. This sequence encodes CASSLWRAHTGELFF.

This clonotype appeared a single time. This chain uses TRBV10-3 with TRBJ2-6, with a weak D call TRBD2 (6 bases). This CDR3 contains 17 residues. Germline-derived CDR1 and CDR2 are ENHRY and SYGVKD. The V end was cut by 5 bases, the J end by 1 base, with 15 bases between. The CDR3 coding sequence is TGTGCCATCAGTCTGGGACTCTCCCTATCTGGGGCCAACGTCCTGACTTTC. The encoded protein is CAISLGLSLSGANVLTF.

The chain carries TRBV6-5 and TRBJ2-1; perhaps TRBD1 as D (5 bases). In germline, CDR1 is MNHEY, CDR2 SVGAGI. Trimming removed 6 bases from V and 3 bases from J, with 9 bases in between. The CDR3 extends over 13 amino acids. CDR3 nucleotides: TGTGCCAGCAGGTCAGGGTTCTACAATGAGCAGTTCTTC. Translating gives CASRSGFYNEQFF.

The chain combines TRBV14 with TRBJ2-4, with 9 bases identical to TRBD2. The CDR3 covers 14 residues. J was trimmed by 8 bases and V by 4 bases; bases with no gene match: 6. CDR1 is SGHDN, CDR2 FVKESK, per germline. The CDR3 loop is CASSRGSGSYIQYF. CDR3 coding DNA: TGTGCCAGCAGCCGAGGTAGCGGGAGTTACATTCAGTACTTC.

This clonotype was counted between two and nine times. This rearrangement joins TRBV27 to TRBJ2-2, with no clear D. This CDR3 has 13 amino acids. Germline assignment: CDR1 MNHEY and CDR2 SMNVEV (reference sequence). The germline V and J ends were trimmed by 0 bases and 4 bases, with 3 bases remaining between them. Here the CDR3 reads CASSLSLTGELFF. CDR3 bases: TGTGCCAGCAGTTTATCACTCACCGGGGAGCTGTTTTTT.

The V gene is TRBV11-1, the J gene TRBJ2-3; D possibly corresponds to TRBD1 (6 bases). Looked up from germline, CDR1 is SGHAT and CDR2 is FQDESV (reference sequence). CDR3 length: 15 residues. The V and J ends lost 0 bases and 3 bases respectively, with 10 bases between them. CDR3 in DNA: TGTGCCAGCAGCTTAGCGTACAGGGAAACAGATACGCAGTATTTT. Amino acid sequence: CASSLAYRETDTQYF.

J is TRBJ2-1 and V is TRBV12-3 or TRBV12-4, with D possibly matching TRBD2 (6 bases). This CDR3 is 13 amino acids long. Trimming left V 1 base short and J 9 bases short, with 10 bases between. CDR3 DNA: TGTGCCAGCAGTTTAGGGACTAAGGCTGAGCAGTTCTTC. This translates into CASSLGTKAEQFF.

This chain connects TRBV18 to TRBJ2-2; perhaps D is TRBD1 or TRBD2 (5 bases each). This CDR3 spans 15 amino acids. Germline CDR1 is KGHSH and CDR2 is LQKENI. V dropped 3 bases and J dropped 4 bases, with 12 bases sitting between them. CDR3 sequence reads: CASSPTPGLTGELFF. CDR3 coding DNA: TGTGCCAGCTCACCGACCCCGGGGCTCACCGGGGAGCTGTTTTTT. Looking up the rest from reference TRBV18 and TRBJ2-2 gives the full variable domain: NAGVMQNPRHLVRRRGQEARLRCSPMKGHSHVYWYRQLPEEGLKFMVYLQKENIIDESGMPKERFSAEFPKEGPSILRIQQVVRGDSAAYFCASSPTPGLTGELFFGEGSRLTVL.

The V gene is TRBV9, the J gene TRBJ2-3; D may be TRBD1 or TRBD2 (5 bases each). The V gene's germline CDR1 is SGDLS and CDR2 YYNGEE. The CDR3 consists of 15 residues. V lost 6 bases to trimming and J lost 0 bases, with 14 bases between them. Here the CDR3 DNA reads TGTGCCAGCACTCTCATAGGGGAGAGCACAGATACGCAGTATTTT. Protein product: CASTLIGESTDTQYF.

The V and J genes are TRBV5-6 and TRBJ2-7; unclear D gene. CDR3 length equals 15 residues. V dropped 3 bases and J dropped 2 bases, with 15 bases sitting between them. Germline V CDR1 and CDR2: SGHDT, YYEEEE. The DNA of the CDR3 is TGTGCCAGCAGCTCCCCCCGACGCGACCCCTACGAGCAGTACGTC. It translates to CASSSPRRDPYEQYV.

The gene calls are TRBV7-3 and TRBJ2-7, with D perhaps matching TRBD2 (6 bases). With 2 bases removed from V and 2 bases from J, the gap between germline ends came to 7 bases. The CDR3 sequence is 13 residues long. Per germline, CDR1 SGHTA and CDR2 FQGTGA. The CDR3 DNA is TGTGCCAGCAGCTTAGCGGGGACCTACGAGCAGTACTTC. Translation: CASSLAGTYEQYF.

This clonotype has more than one count but fewer than ten. The chain has TRBV2 and TRBJ2-7; D is unclear. Trimming stripped 6 bases from V and 3 bases from J, with 6 bases between. This CDR3 spans 11 amino acids. Germline assignment: CDR1 SNHLY and CDR2 FYNNEI. In nucleotides, the CDR3 is TGTGCCAGCAGCCAATACTACGAGCAGTACGTC. As protein: CASSQYYEQYV.

The J gene is TRBJ2-1, the V gene TRBV6-5; perhaps D is TRBD1 or TRBD2 (5 bases each). The CDR3 contains 15 residues. V shed 6 bases and J shed 4 bases, with 16 bases lying between them. From germline, CDR1 is MNHEY and CDR2 SVGAGI. CDR3 amino acids: CASRGVEGAYNEQFF. CDR3 sequence (DNA): TGTGCCAGCAGGGGGGTTGAGGGCGCATACAATGAGCAGTTCTTC.

V usage is TRBV13 and J usage is TRBJ2-7; D gene ambiguous. CDR1 and CDR2 from the germline V gene are PRHDT and FYEKMQ (reference sequence). The V end was cut by 0 bases, the J end by 1 base, with 10 bases between. The CDR3 spans 15 residues. The CDR3 sequence: CASSLGSGESYEQYF. CDR3 nucleotide sequence: TGTGCCAGCAGCTTAGGTAGTGGAGAATCCTACGAGCAGTACTTC.

The rearrangement uses TRBV12-3 or TRBV12-4 and TRBJ1-1; a possible D gene is TRBD1 (5 bases). V was trimmed by 6 bases and J by 4 bases, leaving 12 bases between them. This CDR3 contains 13 residues. DNA of the CDR3: TGTGCCAGCAGGCCGGGGCGGGGCACTGAAGCTTTCTTT. This encodes CASRPGRGTEAFF.

This clonotype was detected only once. This sequence joins TRBV27 and TRBJ1-2, with TRBD1 matching over 10 bases. V lost 5 bases and J lost 6; bases outside the gene matches: 3. The CDR3 length is 13 residues. Germline CDR1 MNHEY, CDR2 SMNVEV (reference sequence). The CDR3 protein is CASSAGQGNGYTF. The CDR3 coding sequence is TGTGCCAGCAGTGCGGGACAGGGGAATGGCTACACCTTC.

This chain connects TRBV12-3 or TRBV12-4 to TRBJ1-2; D is perhaps TRBD1 (5 bases). The CDR3 extends over 15 amino acids. Trimming took off 2 bases at V and 8 bases at J, with 18 bases between the two ends. CDR3 nucleotide sequence: TGTGCCAGCAGTTTATTAATGGGTGGGGGTGGAGGCTACACCTTC. Its protein product is CASSLLMGGGGGYTF.

The chain recombines TRBV7-9 with TRBJ1-5; D may be TRBD1 (6 bases). The CDR3 spans 14 residues. V was shortened by 1 base and J by 6 bases, with 10 bases between the two germline ends. CDR1 SEHNR and CDR2 FQNEAQ come from the germline V gene (reference sequence). CDR3 loop: CASSLEGGGQPQHF. The CDR3, as DNA: TGTGCCAGCAGCTTAGAGGGGGGGGGTCAGCCCCAGCATTTT.

V usage is TRBV5-1 and J usage is TRBJ2-5; either TRBD1 or TRBD2 may supply D (5 bases each). Germline assignment: CDR1 SGHRS and CDR2 YFSETQ. The CDR3 length is 15 residues. The V gene lost 4 bases and the J gene lost 2 bases, with 15 bases spanning the gap. This CDR3 reads CASSPVQGGQETQYF. CDR3 coding DNA: TGCGCCAGCAGCCCAGTCCAGGGCGGGCAAGAGACCCAGTACTTC.

CDR3: CASSPGTDEAFF. Here the CDR3 DNA reads TGCGCCAGCAGCCCGGGGACAGACGAAGCTTTCTTT. The rearrangement links TRBV4-1 to TRBJ1-1; 7 nucleotides agree with TRBD1. V lost 4 bases and J lost 8; bases outside the gene matches: 4. Germline lookup yields CDR1 MGHRA and CDR2 YSYEKL. This CDR3 contains 12 residues.